These 22 T cell receptor beta chains originate from one sample sequenced in a study of blood T cell repertoires in COVID-19 (dated by TCRdb to 2019 to 2021). Receptors were amplified or captured by the immunoSEQ multiplex PCR assay. TCRdb obtained this table from immuneACCESS and retained in-frame rearrangements with V and J assigned. These tables miss some clones; where compared with another copy, unresolved V genes account for less than half of the shortfall, and the remainder is unexplained. This sample is represented by approximately 89,000 clones; about 77% of them were singletons. Jointly, the top ten make up 6.3% of the sample. The sequenced material came from peripheral blood. These receptors came from a man between 65 and 85 years old with COVID-19, enrolled during active disease.

The CDR3 is CASSLRVTEAFF. The CDR3, as DNA: TGTGCCAGCAGCCTACGGGTCACTGAAGCTTTCTTT. The V and J genes are TRBV28 and TRBJ1-1; D is uncertain. Per the germline V gene, CDR1 is MDHEN and CDR2 is SYDVKM. The CDR3 is 12 residues long. V was clipped by 6 bases and J by 4 bases, with 9 bases between them.

V and J are TRBV28 and TRBJ2-7; TRBD1 might be the D (6 bases). This CDR3 region has 15 residues. Per germline, CDR1 MDHEN and CDR2 SYDVKM. The germline V and J ends were trimmed by 6 bases and 4 bases, with 19 bases remaining between them. The CDR3 nucleotides read TGTGCCAGCAGATCCCAGGGGATGGGTTTGTACGAGCAGTACTTC. This sequence encodes CASRSQGMGLYEQYF.

The chain joins TRBV6-1 to TRBJ1-3; D remains unclear. CDR1 MNHNS and CDR2 SASEGT come from the germline V gene. This CDR3 contains 13 residues. The V end lost 2 bases, the J end lost 3 bases, and 5 bases lay between the germline ends. The CDR3 DNA is TGTGCCAGCAGTGAATACTATGGAAACACCATATATTTT. Amino acid sequence: CASSEYYGNTIYF.

The chain employs TRBV9 and TRBJ2-3; 10 bases align to TRBD2. The CDR3 runs 15 residues. With 4 bases clipped from V and 2 bases from J, the junction kept 4 bases outside the gene matches. CDR1 is SGDLS and CDR2 is YYNGEE in the germline V gene. The DNA of the CDR3 is TGTGCCAGCAGCCCTACTAGCGGGAACACAGATACGCAGTATTTT. It specifies CASSPTSGNTDTQYF.

In its sample, this clone was seen once. The chain couples TRBV7-2 to TRBJ2-1; 10 bases line up with TRBD2. The CDR3 has 18 amino acids. Trimming took 5 bases from V and 8 from J; bases not matched to a gene: 18. Germline-derived CDR1 and CDR2 are SGHTA and FQGNSA. The CDR3 is CASSPGAASGSIGDEQFF. CDR3 sequence (DNA): TGTGCCAGCAGCCCCGGCGCGGCTAGCGGGAGTATCGGCGATGAGCAGTTCTTC.

CDR3 amino acids: CASSDRLNEKLFF. The CDR3 nucleotides read TGTGCCAGTTCGGACAGGCTTAATGAAAAACTGTTTTTT. J is TRBJ1-4 and V is TRBV19; TRBD1 aligns across 7 bases. This CDR3 has 13 amino acids. Germline CDR1 LNHDA, CDR2 SQIVND (reference sequence). V lost 8 bases to trimming and J lost 4 bases; unmatched junction nucleotides: 4.

This clone was observed many times. The gene calls are TRBV24-1 and TRBJ2-2, with D perhaps TRBD1 (5 bases). The CDR3 sequence is 15 residues long. V was trimmed by 3 bases and J by 4 bases, leaving 11 bases between them. Germline assignment: CDR1 KGHDR and CDR2 SFDVKD. The CDR3 is CATSDPRQSTGELFF. The CDR3 nucleotides read TGTGCCACCAGTGATCCTAGACAGAGCACCGGGGAGCTGTTTTTT.

The V gene is TRBV5-1, the J gene TRBJ2-1; perhaps TRBD1 as D (6 bases). This CDR3 spans 15 amino acids. Deletions cut 6 bases from V and 5 bases from J, with 18 bases between. The V gene's germline CDR1 is SGHRS and CDR2 YFSETQ. The CDR3 here is CASIGQLGLNNEQFF. CDR3 bases: TGCGCCAGCATCGGACAGCTCGGCCTTAACAATGAGCAGTTCTTC.

This rearrangement joins TRBV4-1 to TRBJ2-7; perhaps TRBD1 as D (6 bases). This CDR3 region has 16 residues. V lost 1 base and J 2 bases, leaving 15 bases between the germline ends. Germline V gene lookup returns CDR1 MGHRA and CDR2 YSYEKL. CDR3 sequence reads: CASSQALGAGAYEQYF. CDR3 nucleotide sequence: TGCGCCAGCAGCCAAGCTCTTGGGGCAGGGGCCTACGAGCAGTACTTC.

V is TRBV5-1 and J is TRBJ1-1; TRBD1 might be the D (6 bases). The V end lost 2 bases, the J end lost 0 bases, and 11 bases lay between the germline ends. This CDR3 is 15 amino acids long. Germline values: CDR1 SGHRS, CDR2 YFSETQ. For the CDR3, the DNA is TGCGCCAGCAGCTTCAGGTCAGGGGTGAACACTGAAGCTTTCTTT. This translates into CASSFRSGVNTEAFF.

This clone showed up just a few times. This chain connects TRBV21-1 to TRBJ2-7; the DNA was not compared with TRBD1, the D call given in the table. TRBV21-1 is a known pseudogene. The CDR3 extends over 13 amino acids. Here the CDR3 reads CASTSTGTYEQYF. Written as DNA, the CDR3 is TGTGCCAGCACCTCGACAGGAACCTACGAGCAGTACTTC.

The chain uses TRBV3-1 (or the pseudogene TRBV3-2) and TRBJ2-2, with 9 bases matching TRBD2. The J segment lost 1 base and the V segment lost 5 bases, leaving 8 bases of the junction unmatched. There are 17 residues in the CDR3. Per germline, CDR1 LGHDT and CDR2 YNNKEL (reference sequence). The CDR3 DNA sequence: TGTGCCAGCAGCAGGAGAACGACTAGCGGGAACACCGGGGAGCTGTTTTTT. It yields the protein CASSRRTTSGNTGELFF.

V gene TRBV9 combines with J gene TRBJ1-6; 10 bases align to TRBD1. The CDR3 is 15 residues long. V lost 4 bases, J lost 7 bases, and 5 bases stayed unmatched. The germline V gene has CDR1 SGDLS and CDR2 YYNGEE. The CDR3 sequence is CASSLTGGHNSPLHF. In nucleotides, the CDR3 is TGTGCCAGCAGCTTGACAGGGGGCCACAATTCACCCCTCCACTTT.

This clone was detected only a few times. The V and J genes are TRBV5-1 and TRBJ2-7; a weak D match, TRBD1 (5 bases). This CDR3 region has 13 residues. The V end was cut by 0 bases, the J end by 2 bases, with 6 bases between. Germline CDR1 and CDR2: SGHRS and YFSETQ. CDR3 coding DNA: TGCGCCAGCAGCTTGGAGACAGCCTACGAGCAGTACTTC. Encoded protein: CASSLETAYEQYF.

This clone is medium-sized (0.01 to 0.1%) by share. The chain recombines TRBV11-3 with TRBJ1-3; 9 bases line up with TRBD1. CDR3 size: 15 residues. The germline V gene has CDR1 SGHNT and CDR2 YENEEA. V was clipped by 4 bases and J by 4 bases; unmatched bases: 5. CDR3 DNA: TGTGCCAGCAGCTACGGGACAGGGAGAGGAAACACCATATATTTT. It translates to CASSYGTGRGNTIYF.

The chain couples TRBV18 to TRBJ2-4; 8 bases are a match to TRBD1. The CDR3 loop spans 17 amino acids. Germline V gene data show CDR1 as KGHSH and CDR2 as LQKENI. V shed 2 bases and J 1 base; nucleotides not matched to a gene: 7. DNA for the CDR3: TGTGCCAGCTCACCAAAAGACAGGGGCACGGCCAAAAACATTCAGTACTTC. Amino acids: CASSPKDRGTAKNIQYF.

This chain connects TRBV9 to TRBJ2-1; 9 bases match TRBD2. CDR1 is SGDLS, CDR2 YYNGEE, per germline. This CDR3 region has 15 residues. J was trimmed by 3 bases and V by 3 bases; bases with no gene match: 4. The CDR3 loop reads CASSALAGDYNEQFF. CDR3 sequence (DNA): TGTGCCAGCAGCGCCTTAGCGGGGGACTACAATGAGCAGTTCTTC.

This sequence joins TRBV30 and TRBJ2-2, with D hard to call. The V end lost 2 bases, the J end lost 6 bases, and 13 bases lay between the germline ends. Germline CDR1 is GTSNPN and CDR2 is SVGIG (reference sequence). The CDR3 has 14 residues. The CDR3 sequence: CAWSKTQGAGELFF. The CDR3 DNA sequence: TGTGCCTGGAGTAAGACTCAAGGAGCCGGGGAGCTGTTTTTT. The variable domain in full, completed from reference TRBV30 and TRBJ2-2, reads SQTIHQWPATLVQPVGSPLSLECTVEGTSNPNLYWYRQAAGRGLQLLFYSVGIGQISSEVPQNLSASRPQDRQFILSSKKLLLSDSGFYLCAWSKTQGAGELFFGEGSRLTVL.

The CDR3 sequence is CASSLLRGEGGYTF. The CDR3 coding sequence is TGTGCCAGCAGTCTTCTACGAGGGGAGGGTGGCTACACCTTC. The chain has TRBV6-5 and TRBJ1-2, with D tentatively TRBD1 (5 bases). The CDR3 covers 14 residues. Deletions cut 5 bases from V and 7 bases from J, with 17 bases between. Per the germline V gene, CDR1 is MNHEY and CDR2 is SVGAGI.

This chain connects TRBV4-2 to TRBJ2-5; 7 bases align to TRBD2. This CDR3 is 16 amino acids long. The V segment lost 0 bases and the J segment 2 bases; nucleotides outside the gene matches: 6. The germline V gene has CDR1 LGHNA and CDR2 YNFKEQ. As DNA, the CDR3 is TGTGCCAGCAGCCAAGATAATGACGGGGGGCAAGAGACCCAGTACTTC. The encoded protein is CASSQDNDGGQETQYF.

A few counts support this clone. The chain combines TRBV10-3 with TRBJ2-3; 13 bases agree with TRBD2. The CDR3 has 16 amino acids. The ends lost 6 bases at V and 2 bases at J; junction bases unmatched: 5. Germline V gene lookup returns CDR1 ENHRY and CDR2 SYGVKD. CDR3 bases: TGTGCCATCAGGCGGACTAGCGGGGGATTCACAGATACGCAGTATTTT. Amino acids: CAIRRTSGGFTDTQYF.

The chain joins TRBV13 to TRBJ2-7; TRBD2 agrees at 11 bases. The CDR3 loop spans 15 amino acids. Germline trimming cut 2 bases from V and 5 bases from J; bases unmatched to any gene: 5. Germline loops: CDR1 PRHDT, CDR2 FYEKMQ (reference sequence). CDR3 DNA: TGTGCCAGCAGCTTACCTAGCGGGGGGCTTCACGAGCAGTACTTC. Translation: CASSLPSGGLHEQYF.